The rows below give T cell receptor beta chains drawn from one sample of a study of regulatory T cells in long-lasting Graves disease. TCRdb processed the multiplex PCR reads anew with MiXCR; each CDR3 protein has one entry. The sample contains around 430,000 distinct CDR3 sequences, 22% of which appear only once. This sample comprised peripheral blood mononuclear cells (PBMCs), obtained when the disease was refractory, from a patient treated with antithyroid drugs. These receptors all stem from a female donor with Graves disease. The CDR3 runs from the conserved cysteine through the conserved F or W. The D gene is left open where the match is weak. Where a row states a size, it is once, few, many or the class of an expanded clone; other rows omit it.

>TRBJ1-1|-|-|TRBV7-9
CASSPQTDRNTEAFF
TGTGCCAGCAGCCCACAGACGGACAGAAACACTGAAGCTTTCTTT
>TRBJ2-5|TRBD2|many|TRBV6-1
CASSEMMTSGSGETQYF
TGTGCCAGCAGTGAAATGATGACTAGCGGGAGTGGAGAGACCCAGTACTTC
>TRBJ1-2|-|-|TRBV4-3
CASSQDPRRDGYTF
TGCGCCAGCAGCCAAGATCCGAGGAGGGATGGCTACACCTTC
>TRBJ1-2|-|few|TRBV20-1
CSARASPHGYTF
TGCAGTGCTAGAGCATCGCCGCATGGCTACACCTTC
>TRBJ1-6|-|few|TRBV20-1
CSVNNPGHNNSPLHF
TGCAGTGTTAATAACCCGGGACACAATAATTCACCCCTCCACTTT
>TRBJ1-2|TRBD1|many|TRBV27
CASKRTGGLYGYTF
TGTGCCAGCAAAAGAACAGGGGGCCTCTATGGCTACACCTTC
>TRBJ2-7|-|many|TRBV29-1
CSVETPSSYEQYF
TGCAGCGTTGAAACTCCTAGCAGCTACGAGCAGTACTTC
>TRBJ2-7|-|-|TRBV20-1
CSARDWGFGSYEQYF
TGCAGTGCTAGAGATTGGGGGTTCGGGTCCTACGAGCAGTACTTC
>TRBJ1-1|-|few|TRBV7-3
CASSTGGEAAFF
TGTGCCAGTTCCACCGGGGGGGAGGCCGCTTTCTTT
>TRBJ2-7|TRBD2|-|TRBV20-1
CSARSGGSSYEQYF
TGCAGTGCCCGTAGCGGGGGTAGCTCCTACGAGCAGTACTTC
>TRBJ2-2|-|-|TRBV5-1
CASSLFGRNTGELFF
TGCGCCAGCAGCTTGTTTGGCAGGAACACCGGGGAGCTGTTTTTT
>TRBJ2-3|TRBD2|few|TRBV28
CASSLSGIETDTQYF
TGTGCCAGCAGCCTCAGCGGGATTGAGACAGATACGCAGTATTTT